This T cell receptor beta chain was captured by sequencing in a study of vaccination effects on CD4 cells after COVID-19. Study context: The study sampled two convalescent patients 16 days and one week before vaccination.

The culture ran for roughly ten days, and then CD4+ T cells were isolated. Sequencing was performed with immunoSEQ multiplex PCR; in TCRdb, only in-frame clones are kept and a portion is missing. The data contain about 64,000 clones, approximately 70% of them singletons. With respect to this clone: Its target is not known.

This CDR3 is built from 19 residues. Germline values: CDR1 KGHSH, CDR2 LQKENI. Trimming took 3 bases from V and 4 from J; bases not matched to a gene: 19. The chain joins TRBV18 to TRBJ1-2; 8 positions match TRBD1. The sequenced sample was CD4+ T cells from PBMCs cultured without peptide, obtained before COVID-19 vaccination. This sequence was found in a human donor who had a prior SARS-CoV-2 infection. The CDR3 loop is CASSPLPGGGVFGTYGYTF. CDR3 in DNA: TGTGCCAGCTCACCCCTGCCAGGGGGCGGCGTTTTTGGGACCTATGGCTACACCTTC.